This T cell receptor beta chain was captured in a study of radiation and T cells in renal cell carcinoma. Sample time point: baseline pretreatment blood. The treatment is: 15 Gy SBRT to primary tumor, nephrectomy 4 weeks later. The germline V gene has CDR1 KGHSH and CDR2 LQKENI. Germline trimming cut 2 bases from V and 6 bases from J; bases unmatched to any gene: 9. This CDR3 has 16 residues. This table comes from immunoSEQ multiplex PCR, and its TCRdb copy is limited to in-frame clones, with some not included. The table has about 130,000 clones, 82% seen once; the top ten hold around 2.8%. The clonotype was recovered from a woman in her sixties with renal cell carcinoma. The chain combines TRBV18 with TRBJ2-2; 7 nucleotides match TRBD2. The sequencing used blood, collected from a patient whose treatment included radiotherapy and nephrectomy. CDR3 amino acids: CASSPSGTGSAGELFF. The CDR3 bases are TGTGCCAGCTCACCAAGCGGGACGGGAAGCGCCGGGGAGCTGTTTTTT.